The source of this T cell receptor beta chain is a study of radiotherapy plus CTLA-4 blockade in lung cancer. Deletions cut 2 bases from V and 5 bases from J, with 9 bases between. The CDR3 has 13 residues. The germline gives CDR1 LNHDA, CDR2 SQIVND (reference sequence). The data were produced by immunoSEQ multiplex PCR, yet TCRdb's version contains in-frame clones alone and is incomplete. The sample yields some 94,000 clones, about four fifths seen once. V is TRBV19 and J is TRBJ1-1; a weak D match, TRBD1 (6 bases). Sample: peripheral blood, taken from a patient treated with radiotherapy plus ipilimumab. This TCR derives from a human donor with non-small cell lung cancer that progressed on radiotherapy plus ipilimumab. This CDR3 reads CASSITGRTEAFF. The DNA for the CDR3 is TGTGCCAGTAGTATAACAGGGCGGACTGAAGCTTTCTTT.